These 31 T cell receptor beta chains originate from one sample sequenced in a study of T cell repertoires in cytomegalovirus infection. TCRdb reprocessed the reads with MiXCR, giving one entry per CDR3 protein. The table records a few hundred thousand distinct CDR3 sequences, roughly 9.5% of them present only once. The sample consisted of PBMCs. Receptors were obtained from a human donor in good health (CMV status not recorded). Some clones in this sample may be carry-over from other donors' samples.

V usage is TRBV12-3 or TRBV12-4 and J usage is TRBJ2-7; 9 bases line up with TRBD1. V trimming: 6 bases; J trimming: 6 bases; junction bases outside the gene matches: 9. This CDR3 contains 14 residues. The CDR3 DNA sequence: TGTGCCAGCAGGGGTGGGACAGGGCCGGCCGAGCAGTACTTC. It is translated as CASRGGTGPAEQYF.

This clonotype was recorded a few times. The chain employs TRBV7-2 and TRBJ2-6; TRBD2 might be the D (6 bases). V shed 5 bases and J shed 0 bases, with 14 bases lying between them. The CDR3 totals 17 residues. Germline V gene data show CDR1 as SGHTA and CDR2 as FQGNSA. CDR3 DNA: TGTGCCAGCAGCCCTAGGGGAGGTAGCTCTGGGGCCAACGTCCTGACTTTC. Translating it yields CASSPRGGSSGANVLTF.

This clonotype was counted only a few times. This chain links TRBV27 with TRBJ2-1, with 11 bases identical to TRBD2. V dropped 10 bases and J dropped 8; count of bases not matched to a gene: 13. This CDR3 has 15 amino acids. In germline, CDR1 is MNHEY, CDR2 SMNVEV (reference sequence). CDR3 sequence reads: CATTSLAGASDEQFF. Written as DNA, the CDR3 is TGTGCCACAACGTCACTAGCGGGAGCATCGGATGAGCAGTTCTTC.

There are many counts of this clonotype. The chain has TRBV2 and TRBJ2-3; D is possibly TRBD2 (5 bases). Germline CDR1 and CDR2: SNHLY and FYNNEI. V lost 8 bases, J lost 0 bases, and 15 bases lay in between. The CDR3 runs 15 residues. The CDR3 sequence is CASEDRGGSTDTQYF. As DNA, the CDR3 is TGTGCCAGCGAGGACCGCGGAGGAAGCACAGATACGCAGTATTTT.

This clonotype was recorded at least ten times. This chain joins TRBV4-1 and TRBJ2-3; weak D call: TRBD1 (6 bases). The CDR3 runs to 20 residues. The V and J ends lost 0 bases and 0 bases respectively, with 22 bases between them. From germline, CDR1 is MGHRA and CDR2 YSYEKL. CDR3 loop: CASSQEGTRTAQGSTDTQYF. In DNA, the CDR3 is TGCGCCAGCAGCCAAGAAGGCACGCGGACAGCCCAGGGGAGCACAGATACGCAGTATTTT.

In regard to this clonotype: With a much larger clone just one base away, this may be a read error. The chain recombines TRBV6-2 or TRBV6-3 with TRBJ1-1; the D gene is possibly TRBD1 (6 bases). The V gene's germline CDR1 is MNHEY and CDR2 SVGEGT. Trimming took off 0 bases at V and 7 bases at J, with 12 bases between the two ends. This CDR3 is built from 14 residues. The CDR3 region has the DNA TGTGCCAGCAGTTACTCGAGTGGGGGCGATGAAGCTTTCTTT. It yields the protein CASSYSSGGDEAFF.

CDR3 sequence: CASSWGRGRDTEAFF. In nucleotides, the CDR3 is TGTGCCAGCAGTTGGGGCAGGGGAAGGGACACTGAAGCTTTCTTT. This chain links TRBV6-1 with TRBJ1-1; a weak D match, TRBD1 (6 bases). V was cut by 5 bases and J by 3 bases, with 16 bases left in between. The CDR3 is made up of 15 amino acids. CDR1 is MNHNS, CDR2 SASEGT, per germline.

There are many counts of this clonotype. The chain employs TRBV7-2 and TRBJ2-5; D tentatively reads TRBD1 or TRBD2 (7 bases each). Germline assignment: CDR1 SGHTA and CDR2 FQGNSA. Trimming took off 5 bases at V and 7 bases at J, with 20 bases between the two ends. The CDR3 contains 15 residues. This CDR3 reads CASSGQGGGEGTQYF. Here the CDR3 DNA reads TGTGCCAGCAGCGGGCAGGGGGGGGGCGAGGGGACCCAGTACTTC.

The J gene is TRBJ1-6, the V gene TRBV6-6; possibly TRBD1 for D (5 bases). With 4 bases removed from V and 10 bases from J, the gap between germline ends came to 14 bases. The CDR3 runs to 14 residues. Germline V gives CDR1 MNHNY, CDR2 SVGAGI (reference sequence). The CDR3 DNA follows: TGTGCCAGCAGTTCGGGGAGGGGTGGATCACCCCTCCACTTT. Protein product: CASSSGRGGSPLHF.

The sample holds many counts of this clonotype. The rearrangement uses TRBV6-1 and TRBJ2-1; 7 bases line up with TRBD1. Germline CDR1 is MNHNS and CDR2 is SASEGT. CDR3 length: 15 amino acids. Unmatched junction bases numbered 4, after V lost 5 bases and J lost 0 bases. The CDR3 loop is CASSLTGSSYNEQFF. CDR3 bases: TGTGCCAGCAGTTTGACAGGGAGCTCCTACAATGAGCAGTTCTTC.

This clonotype was seen at least ten times. The CDR3 sequence is CAISDPFGTSGGKGNEQFF. CDR3 in DNA: TGTGCCATCAGTGATCCATTCGGGACTAGCGGGGGGAAAGGCAATGAGCAGTTCTTC. The chain couples TRBV10-3 to TRBJ2-1; TRBD2 matches at 15 bases. V was pared by 3 bases and J by 6 bases, with 12 bases of the junction left unmatched. The CDR3 runs to 19 residues. Germline CDR1 reads ENHRY; CDR2 reads SYGVKD.

This clonotype was observed many times. The gene calls are TRBV7-8 and TRBJ2-3; possible D gene TRBD2, 7 bases. V dropped 5 bases and J dropped 1 base, with 22 bases sitting between them. The CDR3 has 18 amino acids. CDR1 and CDR2 (germline): SGHVS, FQNEAQ. The CDR3 sequence: CASSARGAAVSRTDTQYF. The CDR3 DNA reads TGTGCCAGCAGCGCCCGGGGGGCTGCGGTAAGCCGCACAGATACGCAGTATTTT. The full variable domain, rest sourced from reference TRBV7-8 and TRBJ2-3, is GAGVSQSPRYKVAKRGQDVALRCDPISGHVSLFWYQQALGQGPEFLTYFQNEAQLDKSGLPSDRFFAERPEGSVSTLKIQRTQQEDSAVYLCASSARGAAVSRTDTQYFGPGTRLTVL.

The chain combines TRBV20-1 with TRBJ2-5; TRBD2 agrees at 10 bases. V was clipped by 1 base and J by 5 bases; unmatched bases: 13. This CDR3 region has 17 residues. Germline values: CDR1 DFQATT, CDR2 SNEGSKA (reference sequence). The CDR3 DNA follows: TGCAGTGCTAGAGGTTCAGGACTAGCGGCCCCCAGGGAGACCCAGTACTTC. This translates into CSARGSGLAAPRETQYF.

J is TRBJ2-6 and V is TRBV27; the D is unclear. Germline CDR1 MNHEY, CDR2 SMNVEV (reference sequence). The CDR3 runs to 15 residues. The V end was cut by 4 bases, the J end by 0 bases, with 7 bases between. The CDR3 DNA is TGTGCCAGCAGTTCTCCCTCCTCTGGGGCCAACGTCCTGACTTTC. It translates to CASSSPSSGANVLTF.

The sample holds a few counts of this clonotype. This rearrangement joins TRBV19 to TRBJ2-7; the match to TRBD1 covers 9 bases. Per the germline V gene, CDR1 is LNHDA and CDR2 is SQIVND (reference sequence). The CDR3 is made up of 14 amino acids. V was pared by 6 bases and J by 3 bases, with 6 bases of the junction left unmatched. CDR3 sequence: CASRGTGRVYEQYF. Written as DNA, the CDR3 is TGTGCCAGTAGGGGGACAGGGAGAGTCTACGAGCAGTACTTC.

The sample holds many counts of this clonotype. V usage is TRBV12-3 or TRBV12-4 and J usage is TRBJ2-5; TRBD2 matches 8 bases. Trimming took 2 bases from V and 5 from J; bases not matched to a gene: 7. This CDR3 is 15 amino acids long. The CDR3 sequence: CASSLTTGGRETQYF. In DNA form, the CDR3 reads TGTGCCAGCAGTTTAACGACCGGCGGGAGGGAGACCCAGTACTTC.

This clonotype was detected ten times or more. V and J are TRBV7-2 and TRBJ2-5; 7 nucleotides agree with TRBD1. The germline CDR1 and CDR2 sequences are SGHTA and FQGNSA. CDR3 length: 16 amino acids. Germline trimming cut 6 bases from V and 3 bases from J; bases unmatched to any gene: 13. CDR3 nucleotides: TGTGCCAGCAGGCGTACCGGGACAGTAAGGAAAGAGACCCAGTACTTC. This translates into CASRRTGTVRKETQYF.

This clonotype appeared many times. The chain couples TRBV7-8 to TRBJ2-1; D remains ambiguous. Trimming took 5 bases from V and 8 from J, leaving 7 bases between them. The CDR3 consists of 11 residues. Germline CDR1 reads SGHVS; CDR2 reads FQNEAQ. The chain's CDR3 is CASSPLHEQFF. In DNA form, the CDR3 reads TGTGCCAGCAGCCCTCTCCATGAGCAGTTCTTC. Full variable domain (outside the CDR3, taken from reference TRBV7-8 and TRBJ2-1): GAGVSQSPRYKVAKRGQDVALRCDPISGHVSLFWYQQALGQGPEFLTYFQNEAQLDKSGLPSDRFFAERPEGSVSTLKIQRTQQEDSAVYLCASSPLHEQFFGPGTRLTVL.

The sample holds a few counts of this clonotype. The rearrangement uses TRBV20-1 and TRBJ2-3; D may be TRBD2 (7 bases). The V end lost 1 base, the J end lost 0 bases, and 20 bases lay between the germline ends. The CDR3 spans 18 residues. Per germline, CDR1 DFQATT and CDR2 SNEGSKA (reference sequence). CDR3 in DNA: TGCAGTGCTAGAGCCTTCGGTTCGCGGGGGCATAGCACAGATACGCAGTATTTT. Protein product: CSARAFGSRGHSTDTQYF.

This clonotype was recorded at least ten times. This rearrangement joins TRBV7-2 to TRBJ2-7, with 8 bases identical to TRBD2. V was clipped by 4 bases and J by 7 bases; unmatched bases: 12. The germline gives CDR1 SGHTA, CDR2 FQGNSA. The CDR3 is made up of 15 amino acids. For the CDR3, the DNA is TGTGCCAGCAGCTCAGACGGCGCGGGAGGCGCAGAGCAGTACTTC. This translates into CASSSDGAGGAEQYF.

The chain employs TRBV19 and TRBJ2-2; D gene unclear. Germline values: CDR1 LNHDA, CDR2 SQIVND (reference sequence). This CDR3 spans 14 amino acids. V gave up 1 base and J gave up 0 bases, with 3 bases separating them. CDR3: CASSIVSNTGELFF. The CDR3 nucleotides are TGTGCCAGTAGTATAGTCTCGAACACCGGGGAGCTGTTTTTT.

This clonotype was detected a few times. This sequence joins TRBV30 and TRBJ2-1, with D unresolved. Germline V gives CDR1 GTSNPN, CDR2 SVGIG (reference sequence). Trimming removed 0 bases from V and 9 bases from J, with 12 bases in between. This CDR3 has 13 amino acids. The chain's CDR3 is CAWSVQTDGEQFF. The CDR3 nucleotides are TGTGCCTGGAGTGTACAGACGGACGGTGAGCAGTTCTTC.

The V gene is TRBV19, the J gene TRBJ2-1; 11 bases match TRBD2. The length of the CDR3 is 20 residues. Trimming cost V 7 bases and J 0 bases; bases outside gene matches: 17. Looked up from germline, CDR1 is LNHDA and CDR2 is SQIVND (reference sequence). The CDR3 sequence is CASTTIAGGPPVSSYNEQFF. As DNA, the CDR3 is TGTGCCAGTACCACCATAGCGGGAGGGCCACCCGTTAGCTCCTACAATGAGCAGTTCTTC.

This clonotype came up a few times. The CDR3 protein is CATSDSGSNRYNEQFF. Written as DNA, the CDR3 is TGTGCCACCAGTGATTCAGGAAGTAATCGCTACAATGAGCAGTTCTTC. The genes are TRBV24-1 and TRBJ2-1; no firm D call. This CDR3 spans 16 amino acids. Between the trimmed V and J ends, which lost 2 bases and 3 bases, there was a span of 13 bases. Looked up from germline, CDR1 is KGHDR and CDR2 is SFDVKD.

This clonotype was picked up a small number of times. This chain links TRBV4-3 with TRBJ1-2, with D possibly being TRBD1 (5 bases). V dropped 0 bases and J dropped 9 bases, with 20 bases sitting between them. The CDR3 totals 16 residues. The germline gives CDR1 LGHNA, CDR2 YSLEER. CDR3 sequence (DNA): TGCGCCAGCAGCCAAGATTTTAGTGCTCTGACAGTAAGCTACACCTTC. Protein sequence: CASSQDFSALTVSYTF.

A note on this clonotype: This may come from a read error, since a much larger clone is one base off. This sequence joins TRBV4-2 and TRBJ2-2; D is possibly TRBD1 (5 bases). This CDR3 spans 15 amino acids. CDR1 and CDR2 from the germline V gene are LGHNA and YNFKEQ. Trimming pared 0 bases from V and 3 bases from J, leaving 8 bases between. CDR3 sequence: CASSQDKGYTGELFF. In DNA, the CDR3 is TGTGCCAGCAGCCAAGACAAGGGGTACACCGGGGAGCTGTTTTTT.

This clonotype came up many times. CDR3 in amino acids: CASSFASGGGTQYF. The CDR3 region has the DNA TGTGCCAGCAGCTTCGCTAGCGGGGGAGGTACGCAGTATTTT. The chain recombines TRBV11-3 with TRBJ2-3, with TRBD2 matching 10 bases. In germline, CDR1 is SGHNT, CDR2 YENEEA. V was pared by 3 bases and J by 8 bases, with 5 bases of the junction left unmatched. There are 14 residues in the CDR3.

This sequence joins TRBV2 and TRBJ2-3; D gene ambiguous. The germline CDR1 and CDR2 sequences are SNHLY and FYNNEI. CDR3 length equals 12 residues. The ends were cut back, 9 bases at V and 0 bases at J, with 7 bases in the middle. CDR3 sequence reads: CARRLSTDTQYF. The CDR3 DNA reads as TGTGCCAGGCGCCTTAGCACAGATACGCAGTATTTT.

The CDR3 loop reads CASSPGTSGKETQYF. The CDR3 DNA follows: TGTGCCAGCAGCCCCGGGACTAGCGGGAAAGAGACCCAGTACTTC. This rearrangement joins TRBV11-3 to TRBJ2-5, with 13 positions matching TRBD2. Trimming removed 5 bases from V and 3 bases from J; junction bases left unmatched: 3. In germline, CDR1 is SGHNT, CDR2 YENEEA. The CDR3 loop spans 15 amino acids.

This chain uses TRBV29-1 with TRBJ2-1; tentative D call: TRBD2 (5 bases). Per germline, CDR1 SQVTM and CDR2 ANQGSEA. Trimming cost V 5 bases and J 4 bases, with 12 bases left between them. The CDR3 has 13 residues. Here the CDR3 DNA reads TGCAGCGTTAGCCTGGCGGGTTACAATGAGCAGTTCTTC. This encodes CSVSLAGYNEQFF.

There are a few counts of this clonotype. The chain carries TRBV20-1 and TRBJ2-3, with D tentatively TRBD1 or TRBD2 (5 bases each). Germline V CDR1 and CDR2: DFQATT, SNEGSKA (reference sequence). V lost 5 bases and J 8 bases, leaving 11 bases between the germline ends. The CDR3 is made up of 11 amino acids. The chain's CDR3 is CSAAPGTTQYF. The CDR3 nucleotides read TGCAGTGCTGCTCCCGGGACTACGCAGTATTTT.